The rows below give T cell receptor beta chains drawn from one sample of a study of breast tumors, draining lymph nodes, adjacent tissues. TCRdb passed the multiplex PCR reads through MiXCR, listing each CDR3 protein once. The data show 12,000 or so distinct CDR3 sequences, about 46% seen once. The sample taken for sequencing was tumor-adjacent breast tissue. The receptors derive from a female donor with breast cancer. Some clones in this sample may be carry-over from other donors' samples. The CDR3 runs from the conserved cysteine through the conserved F or W. The D gene is left open where the match is weak. Some rows have no size entry. The others give once, few or many, or a class for an expanded clone.

D gene,V gene,J gene,clone size,CDR3 DNA,CDR3 protein
TRBD2,TRBV3-1,TRBJ2-7,.,TGTGCCAGCAGCCTTGTAGCGGGAGGAATTGCCGAGCAGTACTTC,CASSLVAGGIAEQYF
TRBD1,TRBV11-3,TRBJ1-6,medium-sized,TGTGCCAGCAGCCACAGACAGGGGACGTCACCCCTCCACTTT,CASSHRQGTSPLHF
.,TRBV5-5,TRBJ2-7,many,TGTGCCAGCAGCTTGTCCCCATCCTACGAGCAGTACTTC,CASSLSPSYEQYF
TRBD2,TRBV7-9,TRBJ2-3,.,TGTGCCAGCAGCTCCGGGACTAGCGGGGGTCTCCCGCAGTATTTT,CASSSGTSGGLPQYF
.,TRBV4-2,TRBJ2-1,large,TGTGCCAGCAGCAACTCCCTAGGCGGTGAGCAGTTCTTC,CASSNSLGGEQFF
TRBD2,TRBV14,TRBJ2-1,.,TGTGCCAGCAGCCAAAGGAGCCTAGCGGGAGGGCTGGATGAGCAGTTCTTC,CASSQRSLAGGLDEQFF
.,TRBV5-1,TRBJ2-7,.,TGCGCCAGCAGCTTGGTACAGGGAAGCTACGAGCAGTACTTC,CASSLVQGSYEQYF
.,TRBV5-6,TRBJ1-5,many,TGTGCCAGCAGCTTGGCAGGGGAGAGACAGCCCCAGCATTTT,CASSLAGERQPQHF
.,TRBV5-5,TRBJ2-2,.,.,CASSWDLGTYEQYFGPGTGELFF
.,TRBV7-2,TRBJ2-3,medium-sized,TGTGCCAGCAGCTTTTTAGCGGTCACCACAGATACGCAGTATTTT,CASSFLAVTTDTQYF
.,TRBV19,TRBJ2-1,.,TGTGCCAGTAGGCGGGGTCTCCATGAGCAGTTCTTC,CASRRGLHEQFF
TRBD1,TRBV7-2,TRBJ1-2,many,TGTGCCAGCAGCGCCCGGGACAGGGTCTATGGCTACACCTTC,CASSARDRVYGYTF
TRBD1,TRBV5-1,TRBJ1-3,.,TGCGCCAGCAGAAAAACAGGGGAAGCCTCTGGAAACACCATATATTTT,CASRKTGEASGNTIYF
.,TRBV11-3,TRBJ2-5,many,TGTGCCAGCAGCTGGGCCAGACGGGGCGAGACCCAGTACTTC,CASSWARRGETQYF